This is a list of T cell receptor beta chains from one sample in a study of STAT5B mutations in CD4+ large granular lymphocyte leukemia. The protocol was immunoSEQ multiplex PCR, while the TCRdb copy is restricted to in-frame clones and leaves out a portion. The data contain under 1,300 clones, roughly 70% of them singletons. Material for sequencing was PBMCs. The receptors here all came from a man aged 55 to 70 with CD4+ T-cell large granular lymphocyte leukemia. CDR3s include the opening cysteine and the closing phenylalanine or tryptophan. A D gene is named only where the DNA matches it firmly. Clone size is shown for a subset of rows, as once, few, many or a class of expanded clone.

V gene: TRBV28
J gene: TRBJ1-2
clone size: once
D gene: NA
CDR3 protein: CASSPGRTASYGYTF
CDR3 DNA: TGTGCCAGCAGTCCGGGGCGGACAGCTTCCTATGGCTACACCTTC

V gene: TRBV29-1
J gene: TRBJ1-1
clone size: NA
D gene: NA
CDR3 protein: CSVIKGDTEAFF
CDR3 DNA: TGCAGCGTAATAAAGGGGGACACTGAAGCTTTCTTT

V gene: TRBV11-3
J gene: TRBJ2-7
clone size: once
D gene: NA
CDR3 protein: CASSRGQTYEQYF
CDR3 DNA: TGTGCCAGCAGTCGAGGACAGACCTACGAGCAGTACTTC

V gene: TRBV10-3
J gene: TRBJ1-5
clone size: NA
D gene: NA
CDR3 protein: CAISERQDYQPQHF
CDR3 DNA: TGTGCCATCAGTGAGCGACAGGATTATCAGCCCCAGCATTTT

V gene: TRBV13
J gene: TRBJ2-7
clone size: NA
D gene: NA
CDR3 protein: CASSLDGTHYEQYF
CDR3 DNA: TGTGCCAGCAGCCTAGATGGGACCCACTACGAGCAGTACTTC

V gene: TRBV6-6
J gene: TRBJ2-7
clone size: once
D gene: TRBD1
CDR3 protein: CANPRTGDTYEQYF
CDR3 DNA: TGTGCCAACCCTAGGACAGGGGACACCTACGAGCAGTACTTC

V gene: TRBV7-9
J gene: TRBJ2-3
clone size: NA
D gene: TRBD1
CDR3 protein: CASSFLRTGGTDTQYF
CDR3 DNA: TGTGCCAGCAGCTTTTTGCGGACAGGTGGCACAGATACGCAGTATTTT

V gene: TRBV6-1
J gene: TRBJ2-5
clone size: NA
D gene: NA
CDR3 protein: CASSEALGGGETQYF
CDR3 DNA: TGTGCCAGCAGTGAAGCCTTAGGTGGGGGAGAGACCCAGTACTTC

V gene: TRBV7-9
J gene: TRBJ2-7
clone size: NA
D gene: NA
CDR3 protein: CASSPPNIDEQYF
CDR3 DNA: TGTGCCAGCAGCCCCCCCAATATAGACGAGCAGTACTTC

V gene: TRBV6-4
J gene: TRBJ1-5
clone size: NA
D gene: NA
CDR3 protein: CASSEGEEGNQPQHF
CDR3 DNA: TGTGCCAGCAGTGAGGGTGAGGAGGGCAATCAGCCCCAGCATTTT

V gene: TRBV6-6
J gene: TRBJ2-7
clone size: NA
D gene: TRBD1
CDR3 protein: CASSYSGTGGSEQYF
CDR3 DNA: TGTGCCAGCAGTTACTCTGGGACAGGGGGATCTGAGCAGTACTTC

V gene: TRBV7-2
J gene: TRBJ2-7
clone size: NA
D gene: TRBD1
CDR3 protein: CASSLGGTGAYEQYF
CDR3 DNA: TGTGCCAGCAGCTTAGGAGGGACAGGGGCTTACGAGCAGTACTTC

V gene: TRBV6-5
J gene: TRBJ1-3
clone size: NA
D gene: NA
CDR3 protein: CASSDTSGNTIYF
CDR3 DNA: TGTGCCAGCAGCGACACCTCTGGAAACACCATATATTTT

V gene: TRBV19
J gene: TRBJ1-1
clone size: NA
D gene: NA
CDR3 protein: CASSPTGLTNTEAFF
CDR3 DNA: TGTGCCAGTAGCCCTACGGGACTCACGAACACTGAAGCTTTCTTT

V gene: TRBV30
J gene: TRBJ2-1
clone size: NA
D gene: NA
CDR3 protein: CAWGGIGRTPGANEQFF
CDR3 DNA: TGTGCCTGGGGGGGGATAGGGAGAACGCCGGGTGCGAATGAGCAGTTCTTC

V gene: TRBV4-1
J gene: TRBJ1-5
clone size: NA
D gene: TRBD1
CDR3 protein: CASSQWTGLNQPQHF
CDR3 DNA: TGCGCCAGCAGCCAATGGACAGGGCTCAATCAGCCCCAGCATTTT

V gene: TRBV11-2
J gene: TRBJ2-7
clone size: NA
D gene: TRBD1
CDR3 protein: CASSLRDRVTYEQYF
CDR3 DNA: TGTGCCAGCAGCTTACGGGACAGGGTTACCTACGAGCAGTACTTC

V gene: TRBV27
J gene: TRBJ2-3
clone size: NA
D gene: NA
CDR3 protein: CASSLRVSARGDTQYF
CDR3 DNA: TGTGCCAGCAGTTTAAGGGTTAGCGCCCGGGGAGATACGCAGTATTTT

V gene: TRBV7-3
J gene: TRBJ2-3
clone size: NA
D gene: NA
CDR3 protein: CASSYQGDTQYF
CDR3 DNA: TGTGCCAGCAGCTATCAGGGGGATACGCAGTATTTT

V gene: TRBV5-1
J gene: TRBJ2-1
clone size: NA
D gene: NA
CDR3 protein: CASSLDISYNEQFF
CDR3 DNA: TGCGCCAGCAGCTTGGACATTTCCTACAATGAGCAGTTCTTC

V gene: TRBV2
J gene: TRBJ1-4
clone size: NA
D gene: TRBD1
CDR3 protein: CASSQGQVAPGELFF
CDR3 DNA: TGTGCCAGCAGCCAAGGACAGGTTGCCCCCGGAGAACTGTTTTTT

V gene: TRBV2
J gene: TRBJ2-2
clone size: once
D gene: NA
CDR3 protein: CASSEPPGELFF
CDR3 DNA: TGTGCCAGCAGTGAACCCCCCGGGGAGCTGTTTTTT

V gene: TRBV6-1
J gene: TRBJ2-7
clone size: NA
D gene: NA
CDR3 protein: CASASGFSYEQYF
CDR3 DNA: TGTGCCAGTGCCTCGGGCTTCTCCTACGAGCAGTACTTC

V gene: TRBV6-5
J gene: TRBJ1-2
clone size: hyperexpanded
D gene: NA
CDR3 protein: CASSYSTGTVGGYTF
CDR3 DNA: TGTGCCAGCAGTTACTCGACCGGGACGGTCGGTGGCTACACCTTC

V gene: TRBV5-8
J gene: TRBJ1-2
clone size: NA
D gene: TRBD1
CDR3 protein: CASSLQGSDYGYTF
CDR3 DNA: TGTGCCAGCAGCTTACAGGGGTCTGACTATGGCTACACCTTC

V gene: TRBV28
J gene: TRBJ1-1
clone size: NA
D gene: NA
CDR3 protein: CASSLAGNTEAFF
CDR3 DNA: TGTGCCAGCAGTTTAGCGGGGAACACTGAAGCTTTCTTT

V gene: TRBV27
J gene: TRBJ2-1
clone size: few
D gene: TRBD2
CDR3 protein: CASTLWGGHNEQFF
CDR3 DNA: TGTGCCAGCACCTTGTGGGGGGGTCACAATGAGCAGTTCTTC

V gene: TRBV2
J gene: TRBJ1-6
clone size: few
D gene: NA
CDR3 protein: CASRDSNSPLHF
CDR3 DNA: TGTGCCAGCAGGGACAGTAATTCACCCCTCCACTTT

V gene: TRBV7-8
J gene: TRBJ2-1
clone size: NA
D gene: TRBD2
CDR3 protein: CASSITRGGPYNEQFF
CDR3 DNA: TGTGCCAGCAGCATCACCCGGGGGGGCCCCTACAATGAGCAGTTCTTC

V gene: TRBV7-2
J gene: TRBJ2-7
clone size: NA
D gene: TRBD1
CDR3 protein: CASSFDRGLYEQYF
CDR3 DNA: TGTGCCAGCAGCTTCGACAGGGGGCTGTACGAGCAGTACTTC

V gene: TRBV6-1
J gene: TRBJ1-3
clone size: NA
D gene: NA
CDR3 protein: CASSGRTDSGNTIYF
CDR3 DNA: TGTGCCAGCAGCGGACGGACCGACTCTGGAAACACCATATATTTT

V gene: TRBV7-9
J gene: TRBJ1-1
clone size: few
D gene: NA
CDR3 protein: CASSYGGTEAFF
CDR3 DNA: TGTGCCAGCAGCTACGGAGGGACTGAAGCTTTCTTT

V gene: TRBV4-3
J gene: TRBJ1-1
clone size: NA
D gene: NA
CDR3 protein: CASSQDEQGTAEAFF
CDR3 DNA: TGCGCCAGCAGCCAAGATGAACAGGGAACGGCTGAAGCTTTCTTT

V gene: TRBV19
J gene: TRBJ2-7
clone size: few
D gene: NA
CDR3 protein: CASSSPTSYEQYF
CDR3 DNA: TGTGCCAGTAGTAGTCCAACCTCCTACGAGCAGTACTTC

V gene: TRBV7-2
J gene: TRBJ2-1
clone size: NA
D gene: NA
CDR3 protein: CASSSSTPGNEQFF
CDR3 DNA: TGTGCCAGCAGCTCTAGTACCCCAGGTAATGAGCAGTTCTTC

V gene: TRBV28
J gene: TRBJ2-7
clone size: once
D gene: NA
CDR3 protein: CASSLLRQASYEQYF
CDR3 DNA: TGTGCCAGCAGTTTATTACGACAGGCCTCCTACGAGCAGTACTTC

V gene: TRBV19
J gene: TRBJ1-2
clone size: NA
D gene: TRBD1
CDR3 protein: CASSVSLTGALYGYTF
CDR3 DNA: TGTGCCAGCTCCGTATCCCTGACAGGGGCCCTCTATGGCTACACCTTC

V gene: TRBV11-2
J gene: TRBJ2-1
clone size: NA
D gene: NA
CDR3 protein: CASSLDRGGYNEQFF
CDR3 DNA: TGTGCCAGCAGCTTAGATAGAGGCGGATACAATGAGCAGTTCTTC

V gene: TRBV4-3
J gene: TRBJ1-5
clone size: NA
D gene: NA
CDR3 protein: CASSPVVGGVDQPQHF
CDR3 DNA: TGCGCCAGCAGCCCGGTGGTAGGGGGGGTGGATCAGCCCCAGCATTTT

V gene: TRBV7-9
J gene: TRBJ2-5
clone size: NA
D gene: NA
CDR3 protein: CASSLGSQTQYF
CDR3 DNA: TGTGCCAGCAGCTTAGGGTCGCAGACCCAGTACTTC

V gene: TRBV9
J gene: TRBJ2-5
clone size: NA
D gene: NA
CDR3 protein: CASSVGSFQETQYF
CDR3 DNA: TGTGCCAGCAGCGTAGGGTCCTTCCAAGAGACCCAGTACTTC

V gene: TRBV18
J gene: TRBJ2-5
clone size: few
D gene: NA
CDR3 protein: CASSLGLQETQYF
CDR3 DNA: TGTGCCAGCTCACTGGGGCTTCAAGAGACCCAGTACTTC

V gene: TRBV5-1
J gene: TRBJ2-6
clone size: few
D gene: NA
CDR3 protein: CASSLDGTRGANVLTF
CDR3 DNA: TGCGCCAGCAGCTTGGACGGGACCCGAGGGGCCAACGTCCTGACTTTC

V gene: TRBV7-3
J gene: TRBJ2-7
clone size: NA
D gene: TRBD1
CDR3 protein: CASSLGTGGYQSYEQYF
CDR3 DNA: TGTGCCAGCAGCTTGGGGACAGGGGGTTACCAATCCTACGAGCAGTACTTC

V gene: TRBV7-3
J gene: TRBJ2-7
clone size: NA
D gene: TRBD1
CDR3 protein: CASSLGTGYEQYF
CDR3 DNA: TGTGCCAGCAGCTTGGGGACAGGCTACGAGCAGTACTTC

V gene: TRBV6-5
J gene: TRBJ1-5
clone size: few
D gene: NA
CDR3 protein: CASGQDSNQPQHF
CDR3 DNA: TGTGCCAGCGGTCAGGATAGCAATCAGCCCCAGCATTTT

V gene: TRBV5-6
J gene: TRBJ2-2
clone size: NA
D gene: NA
CDR3 protein: CASSLVQGDTGELFF
CDR3 DNA: TGTGCCAGCAGCTTGGTACAAGGGGACACCGGGGAGCTGTTTTTT

V gene: TRBV28
J gene: TRBJ2-3
clone size: NA
D gene: TRBD2
CDR3 protein: CATDLGGSASTDTQYF
CDR3 DNA: TGTGCCACCGACCTCGGGGGGAGCGCAAGCACAGATACGCAGTATTTT

V gene: TRBV7-2
J gene: TRBJ1-1
clone size: NA
D gene: TRBD1
CDR3 protein: CASSLARTGSTEAFF
CDR3 DNA: TGTGCCAGCAGCTTAGCCAGGACAGGGAGCACTGAAGCTTTCTTT

V gene: TRBV15
J gene: TRBJ1-4
clone size: NA
D gene: TRBD1
CDR3 protein: CATSGTGGSNEKLFF
CDR3 DNA: TGTGCCACCAGTGGGACAGGGGGAAGTAATGAAAAACTGTTTTTT

V gene: TRBV28
J gene: TRBJ1-3
clone size: NA
D gene: NA
CDR3 protein: CASRPPLGSKGNTIYF
CDR3 DNA: TGTGCCAGCCGACCCCCATTGGGAAGCAAAGGAAACACCATATATTTT